The 5 T cell receptor beta chains given below trace back to one sample, sequenced in a study of early T cells in non-severe SARS-CoV-2 infection. TCRdb used MiXCR to reprocess the 5' RACE reads, holding one entry per CDR3 protein. The sample has about 77,000 distinct CDR3 sequences, roughly a sixth seen once. Sample: whole blood. Source of these receptors: an adult who was a healthcare worker with PCR-confirmed SARS-CoV-2 infection or an uninfected control (not recorded which).

The rearrangement uses TRBV6-5 and TRBJ2-7, with TRBD1 matching 7 bases. The CDR3 is 13 amino acids. Germline CDR1 reads MNHEY; CDR2 reads SVGAGI. Trimming at V came to 8 bases and at J to 1 base, leaving 5 bases not matched to a gene. CDR3 DNA sequence: TGTGCCAGCGGAGACAGGGATTCCTACGAGCAGTACTTC. This gives the protein CASGDRDSYEQYF.

The genes are TRBV6-5 and TRBJ2-7; 10 bases align to TRBD2. J lost 0 bases, V lost 6 bases, and 14 bases had no gene match. Germline V lookup: CDR1 MNHEY, CDR2 SVGAGI. CDR3 length: 18 residues. In DNA form, the CDR3 reads TGTGCCAGCAGGACAGCTCGTGGGGCTAGCGGGGGCTCCTACGAGCAGTACTTC. Its translation: CASRTARGASGGSYEQYF.

The chain recombines TRBV20-1 with TRBJ2-3, with 8 bases matching TRBD2. Losses at the gene ends were 4 bases for V and 2 bases for J; bases not matched to a gene: 11. Per the germline V gene, CDR1 is DFQATT and CDR2 is SNEGSKA (reference sequence). The CDR3 has 16 amino acids. The CDR3 sequence: CSAKRLAGGFTDTQYF. The CDR3 DNA reads as TGCAGTGCTAAGAGGTTGGCGGGGGGTTTCACAGATACGCAGTATTTT.

This clonotype turned up a few times. The genes are TRBV5-5 and TRBJ2-3; possibly TRBD1 or TRBD2 for D (5 bases each). This CDR3 has 18 amino acids. From germline, CDR1 is SGHKS and CDR2 YYEKEE (reference sequence). The V end was cut by 5 bases, the J end by 1 base, with 23 bases between. CDR3 in DNA: TGTGCCAGCAGAAACCGGGACGGGCAGCCCCGTGGCACAGATACGCAGTATTTT. Its translation is CASRNRDGQPRGTDTQYF.

CDR3 loop: CSVVRGSGETQYF. CDR3 coding DNA: TGCAGCGTTGTCAGAGGGTCGGGAGAGACCCAGTACTTC. The chain is built from TRBV29-1 and TRBJ2-5; TRBD2 might be the D (5 bases). The CDR3 is 13 residues long. The V end was cut by 4 bases, the J end by 4 bases, with 13 bases between. Germline V gene sequence: CDR1 SQVTM, CDR2 ANQGSEA.